This T cell receptor beta chain was sequenced for a study of OX40 agonist ivuxolimab in advanced cancers. Looking at the study overall: Patients assigned to dose escalation were diagnosed with hepatocellular carcinoma, melanoma, renal cell or head and neck cancer.

Overall study findings and caveats: Clones of CD4+ and CD8+ blood T cells grew by week 6 at doses of 0.1 to 3.0 mg/kg. It was also the case that some nonresponders had low normalized T-cell clonal expansion.

Some clones are missing from TCRdb's copy, which holds only in-frame ones; the method was immunoSEQ multiplex PCR. The sample records roughly 70,000 clones, about four fifths being singletons. Comment on this clone: Its target is not known.

V was cut by 0 bases and J by 4 bases, with 12 bases left in between. CDR3 size: 15 residues. Germline V gene sequence: CDR1 MNHEY, CDR2 SVGAGI. The material was CD4+ or CD8+ T cells sorted from blood, obtained in a trial of the OX40 agonist ivuxolimab. This chain uses TRBV6-5 with TRBJ2-5; tentatively, D is TRBD2 (7 bases). The receptor's source is an adult with an advanced solid tumor such as melanoma, head and neck, liver or kidney cancer. The CDR3 loop is CASSYSGGGGETQYF. The CDR3 DNA reads as TGTGCCAGCAGTTACTCGGGGGGGGGCGGAGAGACCCAGTACTTC.